This T cell receptor (beta chain) appears in the sequencing data of a study of T cell responses to AZD1222 COVID-19 vaccine. Overall study findings and caveats: Only after the peak T cell response were repertoires sampled. The donor group comprised mostly white British people and more females; the analysis possibly underestimated clonal diversity.

About this clone itself: The antigen is not known.

TCRdb's table, derived via immunoSEQ multiplex PCR, lists solely in-frame clones and lacks some. The sample includes 75,000 to 95,000 clones, over 85% of them seen just once. J gave up 3 bases and V 4 bases, and 9 bases lay outside the gene matches. Germline CDR1 and CDR2: SGHNT and YYREEE (reference sequence). The CDR3 is 15 amino acids. The source of this sequence is an adult in good health. This specimen was peripheral blood, taken on day 0 of AZD1222 vaccination. The chain recombines TRBV5-4 with TRBJ1-2; the match to TRBD1 covers 7 bases. Here the CDR3 reads CASSPMDRSYYGYTF. The CDR3 DNA sequence: TGTGCCAGCAGCCCAATGGACAGGAGCTACTATGGCTACACCTTC. Full variable domain (remainder filled in from reference TRBV5-4 and TRBJ1-2): ETGVTQSPTHLIKTRGQQVTLRCSSQSGHNTVSWYQQALGQGPQFIFQYYREEENGRGNFPPRFSGLQFPNYSSELNVNALELDDSALYLCASSPMDRSYYGYTFGSGTRLTVV.